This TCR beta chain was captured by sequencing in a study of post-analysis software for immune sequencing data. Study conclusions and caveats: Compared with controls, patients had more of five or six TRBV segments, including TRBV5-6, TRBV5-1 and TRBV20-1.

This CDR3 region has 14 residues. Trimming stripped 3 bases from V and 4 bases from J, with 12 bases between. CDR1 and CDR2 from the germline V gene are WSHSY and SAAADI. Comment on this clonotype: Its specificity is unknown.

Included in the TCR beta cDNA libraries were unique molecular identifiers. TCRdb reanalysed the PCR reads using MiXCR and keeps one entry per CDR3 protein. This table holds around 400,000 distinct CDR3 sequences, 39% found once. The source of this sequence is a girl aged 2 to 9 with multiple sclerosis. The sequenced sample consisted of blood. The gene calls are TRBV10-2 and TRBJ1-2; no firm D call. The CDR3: CASSDLTVSYGYTF. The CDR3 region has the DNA TGCGCCAGCAGTGATTTAACAGTTAGCTATGGCTACACCTTC.